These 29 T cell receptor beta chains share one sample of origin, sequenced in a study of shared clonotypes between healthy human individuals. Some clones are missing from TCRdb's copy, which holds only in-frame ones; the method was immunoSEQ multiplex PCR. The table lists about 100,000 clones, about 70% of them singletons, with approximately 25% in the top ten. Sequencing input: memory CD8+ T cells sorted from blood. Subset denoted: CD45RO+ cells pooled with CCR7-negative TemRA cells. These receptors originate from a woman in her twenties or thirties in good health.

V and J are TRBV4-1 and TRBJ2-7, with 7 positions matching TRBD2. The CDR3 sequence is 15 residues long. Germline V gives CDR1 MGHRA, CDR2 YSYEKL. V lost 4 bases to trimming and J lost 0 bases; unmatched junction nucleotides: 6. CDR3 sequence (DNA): TGCGCCAGCAGCCCCCCCGGGACTATCTCCTACGAGCAGTACTTC. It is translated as CASSPPGTISYEQYF.

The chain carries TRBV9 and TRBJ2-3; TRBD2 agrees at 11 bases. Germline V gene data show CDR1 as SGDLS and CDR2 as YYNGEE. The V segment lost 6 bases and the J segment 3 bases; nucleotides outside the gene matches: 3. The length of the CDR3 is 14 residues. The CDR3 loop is CASTLAGGTDTQYF. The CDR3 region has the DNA TGTGCCAGCACCCTAGCGGGGGGAACAGATACGCAGTATTTT.

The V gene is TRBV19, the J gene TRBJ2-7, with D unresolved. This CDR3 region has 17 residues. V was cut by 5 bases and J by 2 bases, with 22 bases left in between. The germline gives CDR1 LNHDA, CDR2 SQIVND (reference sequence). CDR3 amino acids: CASSGWLGPGETYEQYF. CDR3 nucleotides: TGTGCCAGTAGTGGCTGGCTAGGGCCGGGTGAAACCTACGAGCAGTACTTC.

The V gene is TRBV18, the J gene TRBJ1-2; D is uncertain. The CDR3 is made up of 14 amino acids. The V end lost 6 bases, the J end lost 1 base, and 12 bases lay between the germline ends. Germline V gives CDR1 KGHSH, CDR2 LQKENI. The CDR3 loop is CASSQSTYNYGYTF. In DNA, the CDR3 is TGTGCCAGCTCCCAATCGACATATAACTATGGCTACACCTTC.

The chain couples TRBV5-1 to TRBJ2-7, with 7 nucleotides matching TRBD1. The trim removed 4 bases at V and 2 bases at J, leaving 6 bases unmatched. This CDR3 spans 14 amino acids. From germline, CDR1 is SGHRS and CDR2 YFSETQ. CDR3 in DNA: TGCGCCAGCAGCGAAGGACAGGCGCCCTACGAGCAGTACTTC. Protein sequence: CASSEGQAPYEQYF.

The CDR3 DNA sequence: TGCAGCGTATGCCGGGACGGTCTTTACAATGAGCAGTTCTTC. Translating gives CSVCRDGLYNEQFF. The rearrangement uses TRBV29-1 and TRBJ2-1, with D perhaps assigned TRBD1 or TRBD2 (5 bases each). The V gene lost 6 bases and the J gene lost 4 bases, with 16 bases spanning the gap. This CDR3 is 14 amino acids long. The germline gives CDR1 SQVTM, CDR2 ANQGSEA.

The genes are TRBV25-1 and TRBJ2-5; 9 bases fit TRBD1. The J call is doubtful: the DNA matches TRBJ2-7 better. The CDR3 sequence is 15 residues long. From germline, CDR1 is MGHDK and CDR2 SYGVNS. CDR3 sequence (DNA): TGTGCCAGCAGTGATCCCAACAGGGGGCCTGACGAGCAGTACTTC. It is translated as CASSDPNRGPDEQYF.

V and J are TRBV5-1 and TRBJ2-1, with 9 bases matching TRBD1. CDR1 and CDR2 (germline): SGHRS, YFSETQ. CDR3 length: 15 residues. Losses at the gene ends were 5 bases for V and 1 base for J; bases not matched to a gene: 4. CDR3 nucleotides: TGCGCCAGCAGAAGGGACAGGGTGTCCTACAATGAGCAGTTCTTC. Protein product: CASRRDRVSYNEQFF.

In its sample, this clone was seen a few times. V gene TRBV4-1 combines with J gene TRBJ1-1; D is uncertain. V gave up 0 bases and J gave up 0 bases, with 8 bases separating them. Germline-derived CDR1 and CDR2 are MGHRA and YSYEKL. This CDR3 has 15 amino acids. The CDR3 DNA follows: TGCGCCAGCAGCCAAGAGCCAGTCATGAACACTGAAGCTTTCTTT. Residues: CASSQEPVMNTEAFF.

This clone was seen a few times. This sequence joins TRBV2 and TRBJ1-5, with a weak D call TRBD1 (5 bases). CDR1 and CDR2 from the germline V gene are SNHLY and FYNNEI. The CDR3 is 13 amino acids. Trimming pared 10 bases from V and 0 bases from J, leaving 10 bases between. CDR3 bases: TGTGCCATACGACAGAGTAGCAATCAGCCCCAGCATTTT. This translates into CAIRQSSNQPQHF.

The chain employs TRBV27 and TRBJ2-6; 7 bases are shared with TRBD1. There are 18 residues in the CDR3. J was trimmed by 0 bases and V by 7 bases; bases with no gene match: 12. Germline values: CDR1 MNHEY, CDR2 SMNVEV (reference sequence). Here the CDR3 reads CASTQSGTVFSGANVLTF. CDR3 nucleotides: TGTGCCAGCACTCAATCCGGGACAGTCTTCTCTGGGGCCAACGTCCTGACTTTC.

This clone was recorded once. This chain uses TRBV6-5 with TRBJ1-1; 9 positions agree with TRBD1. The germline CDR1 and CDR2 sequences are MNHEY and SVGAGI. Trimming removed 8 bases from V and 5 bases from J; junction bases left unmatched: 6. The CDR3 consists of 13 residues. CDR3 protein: CASSPTGGTEAFF. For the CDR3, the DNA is TGTGCCAGCTCCCCGACAGGGGGGACTGAAGCTTTCTTT.

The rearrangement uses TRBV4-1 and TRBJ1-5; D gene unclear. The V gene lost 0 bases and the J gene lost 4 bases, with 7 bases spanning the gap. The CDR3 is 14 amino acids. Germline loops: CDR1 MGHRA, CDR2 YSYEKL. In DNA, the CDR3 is TGCGCCAGCAGCCAAGACGATGGGAATCAGCCCCAGCATTTT. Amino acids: CASSQDDGNQPQHF.

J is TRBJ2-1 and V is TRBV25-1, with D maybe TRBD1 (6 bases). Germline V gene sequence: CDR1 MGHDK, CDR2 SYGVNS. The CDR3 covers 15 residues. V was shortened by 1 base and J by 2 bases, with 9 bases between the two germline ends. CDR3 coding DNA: TGTGCCAGCAGTGAATCAGGGGCTGCCTACAATGAGCAGTTCTTC. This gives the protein CASSESGAAYNEQFF. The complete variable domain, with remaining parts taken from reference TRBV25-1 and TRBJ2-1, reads EADIYQTPRYLVIGTGKKITLECSQTMGHDKMYWYQQDPGMELHLIHYSYGVNSTEKGDLSSESTVSRIRTEHFPLTLESARPSHTSQYLCASSESGAAYNEQFFGPGTRLTVL.

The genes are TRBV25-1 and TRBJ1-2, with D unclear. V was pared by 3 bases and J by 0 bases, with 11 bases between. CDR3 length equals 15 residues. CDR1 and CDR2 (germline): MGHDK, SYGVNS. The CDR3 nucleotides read TGTGCCAGCAGTGACTCAGGAGAAGCTAACTATGGCTACACCTTC. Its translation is CASSDSGEANYGYTF.

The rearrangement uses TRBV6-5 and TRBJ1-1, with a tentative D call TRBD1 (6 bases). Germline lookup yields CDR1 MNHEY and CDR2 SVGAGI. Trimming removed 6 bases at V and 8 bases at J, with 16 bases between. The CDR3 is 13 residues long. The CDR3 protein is CASSPTGSLEAFF. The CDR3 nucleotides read TGTGCCAGCAGCCCTACAGGGTCATTGGAAGCTTTCTTT.

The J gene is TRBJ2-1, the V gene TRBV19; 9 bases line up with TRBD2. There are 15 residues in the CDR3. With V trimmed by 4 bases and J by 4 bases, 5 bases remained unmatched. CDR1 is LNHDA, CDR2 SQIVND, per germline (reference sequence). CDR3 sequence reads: CASSKIAGVYNEQFF. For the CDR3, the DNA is TGTGCCAGTAGTAAAATAGCGGGGGTATACAATGAGCAGTTCTTC.

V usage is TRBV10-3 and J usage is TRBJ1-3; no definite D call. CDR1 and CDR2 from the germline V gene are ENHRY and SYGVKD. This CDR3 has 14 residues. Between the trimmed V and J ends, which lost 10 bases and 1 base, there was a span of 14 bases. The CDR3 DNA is TGTGCCACCTATGTAGGACGATCTGGAAACACCATATATTTT. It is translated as CATYVGRSGNTIYF.

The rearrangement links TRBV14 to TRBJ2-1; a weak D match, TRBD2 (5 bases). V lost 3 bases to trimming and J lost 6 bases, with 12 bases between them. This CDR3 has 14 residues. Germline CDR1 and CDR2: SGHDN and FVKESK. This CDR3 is CASSHLSAVNEQFF. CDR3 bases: TGTGCCAGCAGCCACCTGTCAGCGGTCAATGAGCAGTTCTTC.

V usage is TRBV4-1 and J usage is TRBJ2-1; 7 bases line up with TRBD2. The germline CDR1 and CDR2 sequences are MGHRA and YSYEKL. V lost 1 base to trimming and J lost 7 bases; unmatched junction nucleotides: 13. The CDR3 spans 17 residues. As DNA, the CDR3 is TGCGCCAGCAGCCAAGGACGACTAGCCGGGTTTTTGAATGAGCAGTTCTTC. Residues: CASSQGRLAGFLNEQFF.

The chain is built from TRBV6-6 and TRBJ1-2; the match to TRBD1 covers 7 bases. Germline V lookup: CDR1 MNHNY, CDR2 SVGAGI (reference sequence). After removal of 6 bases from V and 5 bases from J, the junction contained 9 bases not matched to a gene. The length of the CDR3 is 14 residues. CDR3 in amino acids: CASSTQGGEYGYTF. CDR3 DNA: TGTGCCAGCAGCACGCAGGGGGGTGAATATGGCTACACCTTC.

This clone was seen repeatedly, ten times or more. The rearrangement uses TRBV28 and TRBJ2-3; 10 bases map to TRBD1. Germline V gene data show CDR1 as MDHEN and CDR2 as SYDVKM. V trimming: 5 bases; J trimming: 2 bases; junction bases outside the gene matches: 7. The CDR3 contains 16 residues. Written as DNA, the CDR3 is TGTGCCAGCAGTCCCTATGGACAGGGGGACACAGATACGCAGTATTTT. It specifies CASSPYGQGDTDTQYF.

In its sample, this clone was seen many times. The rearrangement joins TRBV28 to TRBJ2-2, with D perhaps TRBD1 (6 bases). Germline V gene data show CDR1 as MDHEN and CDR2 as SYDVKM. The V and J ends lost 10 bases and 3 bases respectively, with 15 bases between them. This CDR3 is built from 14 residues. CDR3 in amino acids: CATKTGPDTGELFF. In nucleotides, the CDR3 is TGTGCCACCAAGACAGGTCCTGACACCGGGGAGCTGTTTTTT.

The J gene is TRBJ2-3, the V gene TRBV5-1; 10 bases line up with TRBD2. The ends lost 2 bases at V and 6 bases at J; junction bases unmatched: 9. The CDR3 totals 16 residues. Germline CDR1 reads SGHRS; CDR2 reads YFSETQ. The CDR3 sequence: CASSLGSGRASDTQYF. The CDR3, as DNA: TGCGCCAGCAGCTTAGGGAGCGGGAGGGCCTCGGATACGCAGTATTTT.

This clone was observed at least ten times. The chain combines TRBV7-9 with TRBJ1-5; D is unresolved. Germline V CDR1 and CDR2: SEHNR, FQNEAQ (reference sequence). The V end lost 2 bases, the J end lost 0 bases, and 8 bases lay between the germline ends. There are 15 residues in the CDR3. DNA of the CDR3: TGTGCCAGCAGCTTATATGGTAATAGCAATCAGCCCCAGCATTTT. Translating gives CASSLYGNSNQPQHF.

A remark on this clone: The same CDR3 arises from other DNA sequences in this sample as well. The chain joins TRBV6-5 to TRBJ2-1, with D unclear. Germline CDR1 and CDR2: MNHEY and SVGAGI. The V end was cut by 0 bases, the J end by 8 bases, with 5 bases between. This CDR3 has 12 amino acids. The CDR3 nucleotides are TGTGCCAGCAGTTACTCCGGCCATGAGCAGTTCTTC. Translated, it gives CASSYSGHEQFF.

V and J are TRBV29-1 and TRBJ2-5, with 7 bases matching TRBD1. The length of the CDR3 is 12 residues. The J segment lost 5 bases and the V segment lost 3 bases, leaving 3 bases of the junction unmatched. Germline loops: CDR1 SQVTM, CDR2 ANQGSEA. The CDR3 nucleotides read TGCAGCGTTGACCCCAGGGGGGAGACCCAGTACTTC. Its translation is CSVDPRGETQYF.

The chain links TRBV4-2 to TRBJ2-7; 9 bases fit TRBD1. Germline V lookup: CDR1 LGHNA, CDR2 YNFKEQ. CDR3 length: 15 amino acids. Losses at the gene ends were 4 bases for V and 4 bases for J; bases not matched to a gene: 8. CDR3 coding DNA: TGTGCCAGCAGCCCTGAGGACAGGGGCGGGTACGAGCAGTACTTC. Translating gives CASSPEDRGGYEQYF.

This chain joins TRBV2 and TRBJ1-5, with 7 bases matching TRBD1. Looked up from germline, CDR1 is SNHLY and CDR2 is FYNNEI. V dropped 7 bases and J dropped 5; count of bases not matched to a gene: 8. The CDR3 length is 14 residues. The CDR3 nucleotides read TGTGCCAGCACGGACAGGTCCTATTATCAGCCCCAGCATTTT. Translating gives CASTDRSYYQPQHF. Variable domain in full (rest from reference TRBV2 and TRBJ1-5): EPEVTQTPSHQVTQMGQEVILRCVPISNHLYFYWYRQILGQKVEFLVSFYNNEISEKSEIFDDQFSVERPDGSNFTLKIRSTKLEDSAMYFCASTDRSYYQPQHFGDGTRLSIL.